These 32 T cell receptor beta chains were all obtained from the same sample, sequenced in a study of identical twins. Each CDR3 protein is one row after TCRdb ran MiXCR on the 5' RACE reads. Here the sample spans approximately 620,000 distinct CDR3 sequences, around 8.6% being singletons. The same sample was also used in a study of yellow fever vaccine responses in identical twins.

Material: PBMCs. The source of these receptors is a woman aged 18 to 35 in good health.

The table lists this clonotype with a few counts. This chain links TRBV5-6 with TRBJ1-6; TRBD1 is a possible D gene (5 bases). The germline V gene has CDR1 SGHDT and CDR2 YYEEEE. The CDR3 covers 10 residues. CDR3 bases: TGTAAACGGGGCAATTCACCCCTCCACTTT. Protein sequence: CKRGNSPLHF.

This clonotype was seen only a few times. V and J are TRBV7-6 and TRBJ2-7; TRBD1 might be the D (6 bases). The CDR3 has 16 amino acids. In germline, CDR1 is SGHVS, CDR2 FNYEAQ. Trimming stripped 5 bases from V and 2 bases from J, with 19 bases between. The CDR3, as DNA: TGTGCCAGCAGCCCAAGGGGGTCCCTCGGGGCCTACGAGCAGTACTTC. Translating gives CASSPRGSLGAYEQYF.

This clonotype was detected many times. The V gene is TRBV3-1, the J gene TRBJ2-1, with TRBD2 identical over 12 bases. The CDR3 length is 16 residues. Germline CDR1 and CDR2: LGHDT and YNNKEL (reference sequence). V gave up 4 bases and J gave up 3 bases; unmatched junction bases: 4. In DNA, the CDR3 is TGTGCCAGCAGCCCGGGACTAGCGGGCTACTACAATGAGCAGTTCTTC. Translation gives CASSPGLAGYYNEQFF.

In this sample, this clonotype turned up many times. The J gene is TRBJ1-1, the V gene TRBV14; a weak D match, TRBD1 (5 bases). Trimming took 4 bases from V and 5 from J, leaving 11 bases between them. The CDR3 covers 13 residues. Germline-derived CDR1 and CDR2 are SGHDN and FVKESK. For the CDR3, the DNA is TGTGCCAGCAGCCGGGGCGGAGGGACTGAAGCTTTCTTT. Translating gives CASSRGGGTEAFF.

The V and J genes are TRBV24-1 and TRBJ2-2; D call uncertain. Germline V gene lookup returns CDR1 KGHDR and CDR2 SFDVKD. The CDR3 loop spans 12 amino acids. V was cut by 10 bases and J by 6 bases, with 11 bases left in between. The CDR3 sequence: CATAAPSGELFF. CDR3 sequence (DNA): TGTGCCACAGCTGCACCGTCCGGGGAGCTGTTTTTT.

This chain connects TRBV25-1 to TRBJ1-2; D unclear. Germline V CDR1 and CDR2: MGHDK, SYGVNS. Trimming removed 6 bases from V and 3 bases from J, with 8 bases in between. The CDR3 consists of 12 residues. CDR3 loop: CASRGGDYGYTF. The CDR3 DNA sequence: TGTGCCAGCAGGGGCGGCGACTATGGCTACACCTTC.

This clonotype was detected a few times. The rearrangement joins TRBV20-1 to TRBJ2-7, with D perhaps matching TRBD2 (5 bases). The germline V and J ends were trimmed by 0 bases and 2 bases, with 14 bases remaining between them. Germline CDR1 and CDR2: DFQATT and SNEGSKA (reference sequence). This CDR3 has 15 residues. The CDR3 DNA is TGCAGTGCTAGAGATCTGAGACTAATTACCTACGAGCAGTACTTC. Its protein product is CSARDLRLITYEQYF.

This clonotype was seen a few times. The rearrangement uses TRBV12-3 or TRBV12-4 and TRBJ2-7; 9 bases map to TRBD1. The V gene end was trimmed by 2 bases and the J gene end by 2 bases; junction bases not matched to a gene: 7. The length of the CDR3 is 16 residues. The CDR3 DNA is TGTGCCAGCAGTTTAAGGACAGGGGTTCGGACCTACGAGCAGTACTTC. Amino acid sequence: CASSLRTGVRTYEQYF.

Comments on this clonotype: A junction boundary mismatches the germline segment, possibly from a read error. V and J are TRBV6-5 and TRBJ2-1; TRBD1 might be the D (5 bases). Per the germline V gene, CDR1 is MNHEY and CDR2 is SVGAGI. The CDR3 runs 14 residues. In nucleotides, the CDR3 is TGTGCCAGCAGTTACGGGGCTAACTGGAATGAGCAGATCTTC. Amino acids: CASSYGANWNEQIF.

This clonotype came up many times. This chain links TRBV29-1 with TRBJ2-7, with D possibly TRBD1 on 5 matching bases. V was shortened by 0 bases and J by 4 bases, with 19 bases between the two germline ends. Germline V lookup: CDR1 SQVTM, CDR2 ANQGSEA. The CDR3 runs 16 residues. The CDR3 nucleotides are TGCAGCGTTGAAGAAGGATGGGCAGGGAAATTATACGAGCAGTACTTC. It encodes CSVEEGWAGKLYEQYF.

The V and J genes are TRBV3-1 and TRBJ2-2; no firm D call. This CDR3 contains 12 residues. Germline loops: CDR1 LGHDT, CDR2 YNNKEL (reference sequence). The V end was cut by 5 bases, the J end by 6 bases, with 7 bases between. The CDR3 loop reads CASSGNPGELFF. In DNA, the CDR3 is TGTGCCAGCAGCGGAAATCCCGGGGAGCTGTTTTTT.

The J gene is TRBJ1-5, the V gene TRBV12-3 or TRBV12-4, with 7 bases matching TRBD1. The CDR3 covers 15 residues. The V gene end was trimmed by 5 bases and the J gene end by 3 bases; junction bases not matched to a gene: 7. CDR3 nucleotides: TGTGCCAGCAGTAGACAGGGTGCGGCCAATCAGCCCCAGCATTTT. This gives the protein CASSRQGAANQPQHF.

CDR3 in DNA: TGCAGTGCTTCCGGGACAGGGAACACAGATACGCAGTATTTT. This encodes CSASGTGNTDTQYF. The chain links TRBV20-1 to TRBJ2-3; 9 bases map to TRBD1. The CDR3 covers 14 residues. V shed 5 bases, J shed 2 bases, and the junction held 5 bases outside the gene matches. CDR1 is DFQATT and CDR2 is SNEGSKA in the germline V gene (reference sequence).

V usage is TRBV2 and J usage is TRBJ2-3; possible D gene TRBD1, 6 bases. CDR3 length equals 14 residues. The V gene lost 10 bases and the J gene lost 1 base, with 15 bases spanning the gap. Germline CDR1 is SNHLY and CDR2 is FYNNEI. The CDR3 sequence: CAIKLGARTDTQYF. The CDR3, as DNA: TGTGCCATCAAACTGGGGGCCCGCACAGATACGCAGTATTTT. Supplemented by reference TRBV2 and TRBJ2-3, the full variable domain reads EPEVTQTPSHQVTQMGQEVILRCVPISNHLYFYWYRQILGQKVEFLVSFYNNEISEKSEIFDDQFSVERPDGSNFTLKIRSTKLEDSAMYFCAIKLGARTDTQYFGPGTRLTVL.

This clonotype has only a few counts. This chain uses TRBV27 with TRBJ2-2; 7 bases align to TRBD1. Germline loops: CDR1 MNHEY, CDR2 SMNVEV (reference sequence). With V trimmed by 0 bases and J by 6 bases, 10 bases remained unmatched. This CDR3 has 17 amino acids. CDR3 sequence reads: CASSLSAAGGMAGELFF. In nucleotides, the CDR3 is TGTGCCAGCAGTTTATCGGCGGCAGGGGGAATGGCCGGGGAGCTGTTTTTT.

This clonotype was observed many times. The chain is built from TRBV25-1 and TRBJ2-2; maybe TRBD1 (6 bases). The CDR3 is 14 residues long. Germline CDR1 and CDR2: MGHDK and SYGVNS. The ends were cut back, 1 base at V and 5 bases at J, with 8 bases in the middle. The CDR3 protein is CASSESGETGELFF. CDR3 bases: TGTGCCAGCAGTGAATCAGGGGAAACCGGGGAGCTGTTTTTT.

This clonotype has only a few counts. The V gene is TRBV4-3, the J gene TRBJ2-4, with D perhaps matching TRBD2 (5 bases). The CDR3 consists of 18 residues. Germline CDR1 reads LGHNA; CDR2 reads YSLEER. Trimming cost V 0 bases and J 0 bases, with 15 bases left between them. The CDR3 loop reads CASSQDHTGVRAKNIQYF. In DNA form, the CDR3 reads TGCGCCAGCAGCCAAGACCACACCGGGGTTCGAGCCAAAAACATTCAGTACTTC.

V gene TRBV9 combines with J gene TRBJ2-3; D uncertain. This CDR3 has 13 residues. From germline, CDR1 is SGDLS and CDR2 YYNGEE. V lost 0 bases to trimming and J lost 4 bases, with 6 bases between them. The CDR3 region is CASSVAISDTQYF. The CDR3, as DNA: TGTGCCAGCAGCGTAGCCATCTCAGATACGCAGTATTTT.

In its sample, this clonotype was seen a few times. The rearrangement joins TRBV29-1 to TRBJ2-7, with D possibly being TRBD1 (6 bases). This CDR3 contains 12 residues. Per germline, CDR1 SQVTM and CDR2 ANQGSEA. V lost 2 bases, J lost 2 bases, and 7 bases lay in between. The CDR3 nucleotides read TGCAGCGTTGAATCAGGGGCCTACGAGCAGTACTTC. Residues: CSVESGAYEQYF.

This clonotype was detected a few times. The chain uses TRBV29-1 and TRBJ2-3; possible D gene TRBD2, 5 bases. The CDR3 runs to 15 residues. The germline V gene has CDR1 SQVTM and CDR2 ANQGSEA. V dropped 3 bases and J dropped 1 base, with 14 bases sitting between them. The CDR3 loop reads CSVDSLDSRTDTQYF. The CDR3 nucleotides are TGCAGCGTTGATAGTCTGGACTCCCGCACAGATACGCAGTATTTT.

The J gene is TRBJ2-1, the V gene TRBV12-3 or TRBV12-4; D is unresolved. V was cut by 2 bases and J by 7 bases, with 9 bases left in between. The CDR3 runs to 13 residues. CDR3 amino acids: CASSLLARNEQFF. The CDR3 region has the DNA TGTGCCAGCAGTTTACTGGCTAGAAATGAGCAGTTCTTC.

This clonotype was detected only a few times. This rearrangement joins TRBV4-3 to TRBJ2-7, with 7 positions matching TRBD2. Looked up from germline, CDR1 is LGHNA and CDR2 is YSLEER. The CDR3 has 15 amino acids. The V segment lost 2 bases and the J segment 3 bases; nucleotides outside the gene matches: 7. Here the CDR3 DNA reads TGCGCCAGCAGCCAATACGGCGGGAGCGGCTACGAGCAGTACTTC. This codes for CASSQYGGSGYEQYF.

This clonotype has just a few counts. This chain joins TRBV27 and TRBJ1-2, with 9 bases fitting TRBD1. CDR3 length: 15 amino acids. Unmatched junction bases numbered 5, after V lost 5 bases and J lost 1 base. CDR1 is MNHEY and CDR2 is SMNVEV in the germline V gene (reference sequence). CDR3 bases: TGTGCCAGCAGTCCAGGGACAGGGTTTAACTATGGCTACACCTTC. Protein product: CASSPGTGFNYGYTF.

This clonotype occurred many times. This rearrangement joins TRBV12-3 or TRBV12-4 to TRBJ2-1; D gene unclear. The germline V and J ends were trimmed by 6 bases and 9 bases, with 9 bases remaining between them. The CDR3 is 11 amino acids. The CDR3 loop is CASSTVGEQFF. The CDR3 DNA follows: TGTGCCAGCAGCACGGTGGGTGAGCAGTTCTTC.

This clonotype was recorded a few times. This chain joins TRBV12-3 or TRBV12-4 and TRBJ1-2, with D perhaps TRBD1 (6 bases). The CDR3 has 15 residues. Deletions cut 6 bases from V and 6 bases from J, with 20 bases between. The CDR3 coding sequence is TGTGCCAGCAGCCCGCGGGTGAGGGGGGAGGATGGCTACACCTTC. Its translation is CASSPRVRGEDGYTF.

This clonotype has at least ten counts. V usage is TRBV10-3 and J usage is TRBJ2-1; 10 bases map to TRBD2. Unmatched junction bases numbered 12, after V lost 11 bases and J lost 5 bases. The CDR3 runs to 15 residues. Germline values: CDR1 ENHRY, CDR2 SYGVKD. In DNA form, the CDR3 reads TGTGCCGCATCTCATAGCGGGAGGTCGAACAATGAGCAGTTCTTC. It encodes CAASHSGRSNNEQFF.

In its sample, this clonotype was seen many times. The CDR3: CASGNRGDTDTQYF. The CDR3 DNA reads TGTGCCAGCGGGAACAGGGGGGACACAGATACGCAGTATTTT. This rearrangement joins TRBV3-1 to TRBJ2-3, with TRBD1 identical over 8 bases. CDR3 length equals 14 residues. V gave up 8 bases and J gave up 2 bases; unmatched junction bases: 6. The germline gives CDR1 LGHDT, CDR2 YNNKEL (reference sequence).

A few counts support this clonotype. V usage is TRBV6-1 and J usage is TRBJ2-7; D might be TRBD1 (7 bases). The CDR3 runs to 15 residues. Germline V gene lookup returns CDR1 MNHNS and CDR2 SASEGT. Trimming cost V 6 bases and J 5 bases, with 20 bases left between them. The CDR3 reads CASRTRGEQGHEQYF. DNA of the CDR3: TGTGCCAGCAGAACGCGCGGGGAACAGGGGCACGAGCAGTACTTC.

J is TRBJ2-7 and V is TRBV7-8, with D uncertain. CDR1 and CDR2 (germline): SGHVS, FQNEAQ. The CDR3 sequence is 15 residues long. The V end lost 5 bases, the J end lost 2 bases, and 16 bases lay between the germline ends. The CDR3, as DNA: TGTGCCAGCAGCCCCCGAGAAGGCAAGACCTACGAGCAGTACTTC. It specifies CASSPREGKTYEQYF.

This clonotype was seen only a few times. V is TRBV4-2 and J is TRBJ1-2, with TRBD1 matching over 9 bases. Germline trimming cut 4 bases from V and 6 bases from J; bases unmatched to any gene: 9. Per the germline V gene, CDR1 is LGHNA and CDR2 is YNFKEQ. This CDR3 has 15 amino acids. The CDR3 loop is CASSLGDRGLDGYTF. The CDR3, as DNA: TGTGCCAGCAGCCTGGGCGACAGGGGGTTGGATGGCTACACCTTC.

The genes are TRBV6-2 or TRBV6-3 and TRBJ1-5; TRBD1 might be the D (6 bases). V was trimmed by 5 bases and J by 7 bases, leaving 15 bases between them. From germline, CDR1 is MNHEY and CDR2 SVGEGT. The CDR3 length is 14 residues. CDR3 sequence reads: CASSESSDSQPQHF. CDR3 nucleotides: TGTGCCAGCAGTGAGAGCTCGGACAGCCAGCCCCAGCATTTT.

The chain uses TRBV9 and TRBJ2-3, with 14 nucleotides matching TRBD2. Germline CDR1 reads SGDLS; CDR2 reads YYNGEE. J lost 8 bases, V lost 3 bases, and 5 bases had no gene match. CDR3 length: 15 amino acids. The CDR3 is CASSGTSGGHGTQYF. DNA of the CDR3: TGTGCCAGCAGCGGGACTAGCGGGGGGCATGGTACGCAGTATTTT.